A single sample is the source of the 27 T cell receptor beta chains below, sequenced in a study of shared clonotypes between healthy human individuals. Naive CD8 cells lacked CD45RO and underwent positive selection for CCR7, leaving out terminally differentiated effector memory CD45RA+ cells. Sequenced by immunoSEQ multiplex PCR; TCRdb stores in-frame clones only, minus some. The sample records 450,000 to 700,000 clones, roughly 95% being singletons. Sequenced material: naive CD8+ T cells sorted from blood. Source of these receptors: a woman in her thirties in good health.

The chain joins TRBV10-2 to TRBJ1-2; maybe TRBD1 (6 bases). The CDR3 consists of 14 residues. Germline V CDR1 and CDR2: WSHSY, SAAADI. Deletions cut 4 bases from V and 6 bases from J, with 15 bases between. The CDR3 coding sequence is TGCGCCAGCAGTGGGGGGCAGGGAGGGGATGGCTACACCTTC. This sequence encodes CASSGGQGGDGYTF.

J is TRBJ1-2 and V is TRBV29-1; 10 nucleotides agree with TRBD1. The CDR3 is 13 amino acids. Germline V gene lookup returns CDR1 SQVTM and CDR2 ANQGSEA. V was clipped by 6 bases and J by 3 bases; unmatched bases: 4. CDR3 region: CSVGTGDDYGYTF. The CDR3 region has the DNA TGCAGCGTCGGGACAGGGGACGACTATGGCTACACCTTC.

This clone was recorded only once. The chain couples TRBV27 to TRBJ2-7, with 12 bases fitting TRBD1. Trimming cost V 7 bases and J 0 bases; bases outside gene matches: 1. CDR1 and CDR2 from the germline V gene are MNHEY and SMNVEV (reference sequence). This CDR3 spans 14 amino acids. In nucleotides, the CDR3 is TGTGCCAGCATGGGACAGGGGGCCTCCTACGAGCAGTACTTC. As protein: CASMGQGASYEQYF.

The CDR3 region has the DNA TGTGCCAGCAGCCAAGATTTCGATAGTTTCAATGAGCAGTTCTTC. This translates into CASSQDFDSFNEQFF. The chain combines TRBV4-2 with TRBJ2-1, with unresolved D. Germline loops: CDR1 LGHNA, CDR2 YNFKEQ. The CDR3 is 15 residues long. Trimming removed 0 bases from V and 6 bases from J, with 12 bases in between.

V usage is TRBV2 and J usage is TRBJ2-5; 7 bases agree with TRBD1. After removal of 8 bases from V and 7 bases from J, the junction contained 13 bases not matched to a gene. The germline gives CDR1 SNHLY, CDR2 FYNNEI. The CDR3 loop spans 14 amino acids. The CDR3 bases are TGTGCCAGCGGACCGGGGACAGCCCCCGGGACCCAGTACTTC. Protein: CASGPGTAPGTQYF.

The chain uses TRBV5-1 and TRBJ1-1; TRBD1 agrees at 10 bases. Germline trimming cut 3 bases from V and 0 bases from J; bases unmatched to any gene: 5. Looked up from germline, CDR1 is SGHRS and CDR2 is YFSETQ. CDR3 length: 16 residues. CDR3 bases: TGCGCCAGCAGCTGGGGACAGGGGCGAGTGAACACTGAAGCTTTCTTT. Its protein product is CASSWGQGRVNTEAFF.

V is TRBV5-4 and J is TRBJ1-1; D perhaps matches TRBD1 (6 bases). The length of the CDR3 is 14 residues. Germline V gene data show CDR1 as SGHNT and CDR2 as YYREEE (reference sequence). V was clipped by 2 bases and J by 5 bases, with 13 bases between them. This CDR3 is CASSFSGARTEAFF. As DNA, the CDR3 is TGTGCCAGCAGCTTCTCAGGGGCGCGTACTGAAGCTTTCTTT.

V usage is TRBV2 and J usage is TRBJ2-3; 9 bases map to TRBD1. Germline CDR1 is SNHLY and CDR2 is FYNNEI. The CDR3 is 14 amino acids. J gave up 6 bases and V 6 bases, and 7 bases lay outside the gene matches. Here the CDR3 reads CASRGGQGDDTQYF. In DNA, the CDR3 is TGTGCCAGCAGGGGGGGACAGGGTGATGATACGCAGTATTTT.

The chain joins TRBV28 to TRBJ1-5; TRBD1 aligns across 7 bases. Germline loops: CDR1 MDHEN, CDR2 SYDVKM. CDR3 size: 16 residues. Germline trimming cut 6 bases from V and 4 bases from J; bases unmatched to any gene: 12. CDR3: CASRPGGPGGNQPQHF. CDR3 bases: TGTGCCAGCAGACCAGGGGGGCCCGGGGGTAATCAGCCCCAGCATTTT. The variable domain in full, with the rest retrieved from reference TRBV28 and TRBJ1-5, is DVKVTQSSRYLVKRTGEKVFLECVQDMDHENMFWYRQDPGLGLRLIYFSYDVKMKEKGDIPEGYSVSREKKERFSLILESASTNQTSMYLCASRPGGPGGNQPQHFGDGTRLSIL.

The chain recombines TRBV9 with TRBJ1-1, with D maybe TRBD1 (6 bases). The CDR3 sequence is 15 residues long. Trimming took off 3 bases at V and 0 bases at J, with 12 bases between the two ends. Germline-derived CDR1 and CDR2 are SGDLS and YYNGEE. CDR3 in DNA: TGTGCCAGCAGCGATGGGGGGGACATGAACACTGAAGCTTTCTTT. It codes for CASSDGGDMNTEAFF.

The V and J genes are TRBV7-8 and TRBJ2-7; 8 nucleotides agree with TRBD2. Germline V lookup: CDR1 SGHVS, CDR2 FQNEAQ. After removal of 5 bases from V and 4 bases from J, the junction contained 10 bases not matched to a gene. The CDR3 loop spans 15 amino acids. Written as DNA, the CDR3 is TGTGCCAGCAGCCCGCCCAGCGGGAGAGGATACGAGCAGTACTTC. Its translation is CASSPPSGRGYEQYF.

The chain uses TRBV30 and TRBJ2-5; TRBD1 matches at 9 bases. Germline CDR1 reads GTSNPN; CDR2 reads SVGIG (reference sequence). The trim removed 3 bases at V and 4 bases at J, leaving 12 bases unmatched. This CDR3 region has 16 residues. The CDR3 loop reads CAWSPGTGNVGETQYF. DNA for the CDR3: TGTGCCTGGAGCCCCGGGACAGGGAATGTAGGAGAGACCCAGTACTTC.

The chain employs TRBV11-2 and TRBJ2-1; D is uncertain. The length of the CDR3 is 13 residues. Germline-derived CDR1 and CDR2 are SGHAT and FQNNGV. V dropped 0 bases and J dropped 9 bases, with 9 bases sitting between them. The CDR3 reads CASSLDLVSEQFF. The CDR3 DNA is TGTGCCAGCAGCTTAGATCTCGTAAGTGAGCAGTTCTTC.

This chain's CDR3 is CASSHGRVGSYEQYF. CDR3 coding DNA: TGCGCCAGCAGCCACGGACGGGTCGGGTCCTACGAGCAGTACTTC. This rearrangement joins TRBV4-1 to TRBJ2-7; D gene ambiguous. CDR1 is MGHRA, CDR2 YSYEKL, per germline. This CDR3 is built from 15 residues. Deletions cut 3 bases from V and 1 base from J, with 13 bases between.

The chain is built from TRBV29-1 and TRBJ1-2; D is unresolved. Germline CDR1 and CDR2: SQVTM and ANQGSEA. CDR3 size: 12 residues. V shed 7 bases and J shed 4 bases, with 13 bases lying between them. The CDR3 DNA follows: TGCAGCGCCGTGGCCAGATCCTATGGCTACACCTTC. This sequence encodes CSAVARSYGYTF.

This clone was found once. Distinct nucleotide sequences in the sample also encode this CDR3. The CDR3 here is CSARLVYEQYF. The DNA of the CDR3 is TGCAGTGCTAGACTAGTCTACGAGCAGTACTTC. The chain has TRBV20-1 and TRBJ2-5; D remains ambiguous. The J call is in doubt because the DNA end fits TRBJ2-7 better. The germline V gene encodes CDR1 DFQATT and CDR2 SNEGSKA (reference sequence). The CDR3 contains 11 residues.

A note on this clone: The same CDR3 is also encoded by other DNA sequences in this sample. The V and J genes are TRBV11-2 and TRBJ2-7, with 10 bases lining up with TRBD2. Unmatched junction bases numbered 7, after V lost 1 base and J lost 4 bases. The CDR3 loop spans 16 amino acids. Germline CDR1 is SGHAT and CDR2 is FQNNGV. The chain's CDR3 is CASSLVTGLAAYEQYF. CDR3 coding DNA: TGTGCCAGCAGCTTAGTGACCGGACTAGCGGCGTACGAGCAGTACTTC.

The chain has TRBV27 and TRBJ2-7; D call uncertain. Trimming cost V 5 bases and J 4 bases, with 15 bases left between them. CDR1 and CDR2 from the germline V gene are MNHEY and SMNVEV (reference sequence). The CDR3 is 14 amino acids. CDR3 coding DNA: TGTGCCAGCAGTATCCAGGCGTACTCTTACGAGCAGTACTTC. This codes for CASSIQAYSYEQYF.

This clone showed up just once. This rearrangement joins TRBV6-5 to TRBJ2-6, with 7 bases fitting TRBD2. The CDR3 totals 15 residues. Germline trimming cut 3 bases from V and 4 bases from J; bases unmatched to any gene: 3. The germline gives CDR1 MNHEY, CDR2 SVGAGI. CDR3 DNA: TGTGCCAGCAGTTATGGGGGGGAAGGGGCCAACGTCCTGACTTTC. Its protein product is CASSYGGEGANVLTF.

This sequence joins TRBV29-1 and TRBJ1-2, with D maybe TRBD1 (5 bases). Germline V gene lookup returns CDR1 SQVTM and CDR2 ANQGSEA. Deletions cut 0 bases from V and 5 bases from J, with 19 bases between. This CDR3 is built from 16 residues. The CDR3 region has the DNA TGCAGCGTTGAAGATGGAGGTGCGGGGGGAGATTATGGCTACACCTTC. This sequence encodes CSVEDGGAGGDYGYTF. The entire variable domain, with the rest obtained from reference TRBV29-1 and TRBJ1-2, is as follows: SAVISQKPSRDICQRGTSLTIQCQVDSQVTMMFWYRQQPGQSLTLIATANQGSEATYESGFVIDKFPISRPNLTFSTLTVSNMSPEDSSIYLCSVEDGGAGGDYGYTFGSGTRLTVV.

V is TRBV6-5 and J is TRBJ2-7, with 9 positions matching TRBD2. The CDR3 runs to 15 residues. J lost 0 bases, V lost 7 bases, and 7 bases had no gene match. Per the germline V gene, CDR1 is MNHEY and CDR2 is SVGAGI. CDR3 in amino acids: CASMLLAGPSYEQYF. CDR3 nucleotide sequence: TGTGCCAGCATGCTTCTAGCGGGGCCCTCCTACGAGCAGTACTTC.

The gene calls are TRBV25-1 and TRBJ1-3, with no clear D. The V end was cut by 6 bases, the J end by 2 bases, with 5 bases between. The CDR3 consists of 12 residues. The germline V gene has CDR1 MGHDK and CDR2 SYGVNS. The CDR3 region has the DNA TGTGCCAGCAGGGCCGCTGGAAACACCATATATTTT. It is translated as CASRAAGNTIYF. The full variable domain, rest sourced from reference TRBV25-1 and TRBJ1-3, is EADIYQTPRYLVIGTGKKITLECSQTMGHDKMYWYQQDPGMELHLIHYSYGVNSTEKGDLSSESTVSRIRTEHFPLTLESARPSHTSQYLCASRAAGNTIYFGEGSWLTVV.

The genes are TRBV7-9 and TRBJ1-2; 7 nucleotides align to TRBD1. Germline V lookup: CDR1 SEHNR, CDR2 FQNEAQ (reference sequence). The V and J ends lost 5 bases and 3 bases, in that order; junction bases with no gene match: 12. CDR3 length equals 16 residues. CDR3 nucleotides: TGTGCCAGCAGCGGCTCGGGACAGAACTCTCACTATGGCTACACCTTC. Its translation: CASSGSGQNSHYGYTF.

V and J are TRBV14 and TRBJ1-1; no definite D call. Trimming shortened V by 0 bases and J by 0 bases, and 11 bases separated the two germline ends. The length of the CDR3 is 16 residues. Germline CDR1 is SGHDN and CDR2 is FVKESK. The CDR3 region has the DNA TGTGCCAGCAGCCAAGATCTGGGAGGGTTGAACACTGAAGCTTTCTTT. Translated, it gives CASSQDLGGLNTEAFF. Drawing the rest from reference TRBV14 and TRBJ1-1, the complete variable domain is EAGVTQFPSHSVIEKGQTVTLRCDPISGHDNLYWYRRVMGKEIKFLLHFVKESKQDESGMPNNRFLAERTGGTYSTLKVQPAELEDSGVYFCASSQDLGGLNTEAFFGQGTRLTVV.

This clone has just one count. V is TRBV19 and J is TRBJ1-5, with a tentative D call TRBD1 (6 bases). V was clipped by 11 bases and J by 3 bases, with 20 bases between them. Looked up from germline, CDR1 is LNHDA and CDR2 is SQIVND (reference sequence). The CDR3 is 15 amino acids. Here the CDR3 reads CAGREGHLDNQPQHF. As DNA, the CDR3 is TGTGCCGGCAGGGAGGGACATTTGGACAATCAGCCCCAGCATTTT.

This clone was counted between two and nine times. The chain employs TRBV13 and TRBJ1-2, with a possible D match to TRBD1 (5 bases). Germline values: CDR1 PRHDT, CDR2 FYEKMQ (reference sequence). The V end lost 5 bases, the J end lost 4 bases, and 14 bases lay between the germline ends. The CDR3 sequence is 14 residues long. Here the CDR3 DNA reads TGTGCCAGCAGCCCCGAGGAGGGGATCTATGGCTACACCTTC. Translating gives CASSPEEGIYGYTF.

The chain has TRBV19 and TRBJ2-7; TRBD2 aligns across 7 bases. This CDR3 region has 12 residues. V shed 9 bases and J 5 bases; nucleotides not matched to a gene: 7. Germline CDR1 and CDR2: LNHDA and SQIVND (reference sequence). CDR3 bases: TGTGCCAGATTAACTAGCGACCACGAGCAGTACTTC. Its translation is CARLTSDHEQYF.